This TCR beta chain was retrieved from a study of cytomegalovirus exposure and HLA in healthy donors. Turning to the study itself: The platform used for the approximately 120 validation repertoires matched that of the approximately 620 first-cohort repertoires, a later analysis reported.

TCRdb keeps only in-frame clones here, not all; method: immunoSEQ multiplex PCR. The profile covers about 140,000 clones, with approximately 84% appearing a single time and 1.4% to 1.5% taken by the ten largest. Trimming cost V 7 bases and J 1 base, with 13 bases left between them. Germline values: CDR1 SEHNR, CDR2 FQNEAQ (reference sequence). This CDR3 has 14 amino acids. Study conclusions and caveats: Cytomegalovirus status was reportedly diagnosed by the classifier with high specificity and sensitivity. While the bulk of TCR sequences proved rare, some public TCRs turned up in many donors.

Notes on this clone: The antigen is unknown.

This chain uses TRBV7-9 with TRBJ1-1; D is perhaps TRBD1 (6 bases). The receptor comes from a woman in her thirties in good health and CMV-seronegative. Sequenced material: PBMCs. CDR3 protein: CASISGVTNTEAFF. The CDR3 coding sequence is TGTGCCAGCATCTCAGGGGTTACGAACACTGAAGCTTTCTTT.